The T cell receptor beta chain under discussion was sequenced for a study of cytomegalovirus exposure and HLA in healthy donors. Produced via immunoSEQ multiplex PCR; TCRdb's table is partial and in-frame only. The sample yields approximately 130,000 clones, roughly 90% seen once. V shed 5 bases and J 1 base; nucleotides not matched to a gene: 9. The V gene's germline CDR1 is MDHEN and CDR2 SYDVKM. The CDR3 sequence is 17 residues long. The sequenced sample consisted of PBMCs. The receptor's source is a young woman in good health and CMV-seronegative. V is TRBV28 and J is TRBJ1-5; the match to TRBD1 covers 9 bases. CDR3 bases: TGTGCCAGCAGTCCCCAAAGACAGGGGGGGAGCAATCAGCCCCAGCATTTT. Translated, it gives CASSPQRQGGSNQPQHF.